Below, 21 T cell receptor beta chains from the same sample are listed, as sequenced in a study of Ad26.COV2.S vaccination and SARS-CoV-2 variants. Treatment noted: around 19 received Ad26.COV2.S at low or high dose, single or two shots; roughly five received placebo; per-sample allocation not given. Day 63 after the first vaccine or placebo injection was the time point for sampling. Measured with immunoSEQ multiplex PCR; TCRdb has only the in-frame clones, and not every one. This table has about 680,000 clones, more than 70% appearing once. The material sequenced was peripheral blood, taken in a trial of Ad26.COV2.S vaccine versus placebo. The receptor set was obtained from a person aged 18 to 65 who received the Ad26.COV2.S COVID-19 vaccine or a placebo.

This chain joins TRBV6-5 and TRBJ1-2; TRBD1 matches 7 bases. This CDR3 is 13 amino acids long. Germline CDR1 and CDR2: MNHEY and SVGAGI. V was pared by 6 bases and J by 3 bases, with 4 bases of the junction left unmatched. The DNA for the CDR3 is TGTGCCAGCAGCATAGGACAGGACTATGGCTACACCTTC. It codes for CASSIGQDYGYTF.

In the case of this clone: The identical CDR3 is also encoded by other nucleotide sequences in the sample. The chain carries TRBV3-1 (or the pseudogene TRBV3-2) and TRBJ1-5; possible D gene TRBD1, 6 bases. Germline lookup yields CDR1 LGHDT and CDR2 YNNKEL (reference sequence). The V end was cut by 0 bases, the J end by 4 bases, with 7 bases between. The CDR3 consists of 14 residues. DNA of the CDR3: TGTGCCAGCAGCCAAGATAGGGGGAATCAGCCCCAGCATTTT. Protein: CASSQDRGNQPQHF.

J is TRBJ2-3 and V is TRBV6-5, with D possibly TRBD1 on 5 matching bases. CDR3 length equals 14 residues. Trimming took 6 bases from V and 3 from J, leaving 13 bases between them. Per germline, CDR1 MNHEY and CDR2 SVGAGI. CDR3 amino acids: CASSLDRPTDTQYF. DNA for the CDR3: TGTGCCAGCAGCCTAGACAGACCTACAGATACGCAGTATTTT.

V and J are TRBV25-1 and TRBJ2-3, with D tentatively TRBD1 or TRBD2 (5 bases each). The V and J ends lost 8 bases and 8 bases respectively, with 11 bases between them. This CDR3 spans 11 amino acids. The germline V gene encodes CDR1 MGHDK and CDR2 SYGVNS. Here the CDR3 DNA reads TGTGCCAGCGGGACCGCGGGTACGCAGTATTTT. Amino acids: CASGTAGTQYF.

The chain couples TRBV7-2 to TRBJ2-7; TRBD2 matches at 7 bases. The ends lost 4 bases at V and 2 bases at J; junction bases unmatched: 5. The germline gives CDR1 SGHTA, CDR2 FQGNSA. The CDR3 spans 14 residues. The CDR3 DNA is TGTGCCAGCAGCTCGGGGGGAGTTGCCTACGAGCAGTACTTC. Translated, it gives CASSSGGVAYEQYF.

The chain carries TRBV12-3 or TRBV12-4 and TRBJ2-3; D is ambiguous. The CDR3 is made up of 13 amino acids. Between the trimmed V and J ends, which lost 2 bases and 2 bases, there was a span of 5 bases. Written as DNA, the CDR3 is TGTGCCAGCAGTTTACAATTCACAGATACGCAGTATTTT. This translates into CASSLQFTDTQYF.

As to this clone: Other DNA sequences within the sample encode an identical CDR3. This rearrangement joins TRBV6-1 to TRBJ2-7, with D hard to call. In germline, CDR1 is MNHNS, CDR2 SASEGT. The CDR3 loop spans 11 amino acids. Trimming took 0 bases from V and 4 from J, leaving 1 base between them. CDR3: CASSEAYEQYF. The CDR3 DNA sequence: TGTGCCAGCAGTGAAGCGTACGAGCAGTACTTC.

This clone was observed a single time. The chain links TRBV4-2 to TRBJ2-1, with 7 bases aligning to TRBD2. Trimming at V came to 4 bases and at J to 0 bases, leaving 6 bases not matched to a gene. Germline CDR1 reads LGHNA; CDR2 reads YNFKEQ. This CDR3 is 16 amino acids long. The CDR3 protein is CASSPPSGYSYNEQFF. CDR3 bases: TGTGCCAGCAGCCCGCCTAGCGGTTACTCCTACAATGAGCAGTTCTTC.

The V call is TRBV7-2, the J call TRBJ1-6, with D possibly TRBD1 on 5 matching bases. Germline V gives CDR1 SGHTA, CDR2 FQGNSA. The length of the CDR3 is 17 residues. The ends were cut back, 1 base at V and 6 bases at J, with 16 bases in the middle. The CDR3 here is CASSLGVGGLSNSPLHF. Written as DNA, the CDR3 is TGTGCCAGCAGCTTAGGAGTGGGGGGTTTAAGTAATTCACCCCTCCACTTT.

The chain couples TRBV29-1 to TRBJ2-5; either TRBD1 or TRBD2 may supply D (5 bases each). V lost 4 bases to trimming and J lost 2 bases, with 11 bases between them. CDR1 is SQVTM and CDR2 is ANQGSEA in the germline V gene. The CDR3 is 13 amino acids. CDR3 protein: CSVGRTRQETQYF. The CDR3 DNA is TGCAGCGTTGGGAGGACACGACAAGAGACCCAGTACTTC.

The chain employs TRBV18 and TRBJ1-6; D gene uncertain. This CDR3 is built from 16 residues. Germline CDR1 is KGHSH and CDR2 is LQKENI. Trimming cost V 4 bases and J 11 bases, with 21 bases left between them. The CDR3 sequence is CASSLSPGPNGPPLHF. The CDR3 DNA reads TGTGCCAGCTCACTGAGCCCCGGACCGAACGGGCCACCCCTCCACTTT.

This sequence joins TRBV14 and TRBJ2-7, with TRBD1 as a possible D gene (5 bases). CDR1 and CDR2 from the germline V gene are SGHDN and FVKESK. CDR3 length: 16 residues. The ends were cut back, 1 base at V and 4 bases at J, with 17 bases in the middle. The CDR3, as DNA: TGTGCCAGCAGCCAAGTTATCAGGACACTGGCATACGAGCAGTACTTC. It encodes CASSQVIRTLAYEQYF. The whole variable domain, remainder taken from reference TRBV14 and TRBJ2-7, is EAGVTQFPSHSVIEKGQTVTLRCDPISGHDNLYWYRRVMGKEIKFLLHFVKESKQDESGMPNNRFLAERTGGTYSTLKVQPAELEDSGVYFCASSQVIRTLAYEQYFGPGTRLTVT.

V is TRBV24-1 and J is TRBJ2-2, with D tentatively TRBD1 (7 bases). V was pared by 12 bases and J by 0 bases, with 19 bases between. The CDR3 contains 16 residues. The germline CDR1 and CDR2 sequences are KGHDR and SFDVKD. CDR3 amino acids: CAPVRPGGPNTGELFF. The CDR3 bases are TGTGCCCCGGTCCGCCCAGGGGGGCCGAACACCGGGGAGCTGTTTTTT.

On this clone itself: Other nucleotide sequences in the sample specify the same CDR3. The rearrangement uses TRBV6-5 and TRBJ2-7; no reliable D call. Between the trimmed V and J ends, which lost 6 bases and 3 bases, there was a span of 9 bases. CDR1 is MNHEY, CDR2 SVGAGI, per germline. The CDR3 spans 12 residues. The CDR3 DNA reads TGTGCCAGCAGCCTCGGTGGCTACGAGCAGTACTTC. It codes for CASSLGGYEQYF.

The J gene is TRBJ2-2, the V gene TRBV27; tentative D call: TRBD1 (6 bases). This CDR3 contains 14 residues. V lost 0 bases and J 5 bases, leaving 7 bases between the germline ends. The germline V gene has CDR1 MNHEY and CDR2 SMNVEV (reference sequence). The CDR3 sequence: CASSLSQGTGELFF. As DNA, the CDR3 is TGTGCCAGCAGTTTATCACAGGGAACCGGGGAGCTGTTTTTT.

This clone was seen only once. The chain uses TRBV7-2 and TRBJ2-2; 8 bases are a match to TRBD2. J was trimmed by 4 bases and V by 5 bases; bases with no gene match: 6. Germline CDR1 is SGHTA and CDR2 is FQGNSA. The CDR3 is 15 amino acids. CDR3 region: CASSPGGAGTGELFF. The CDR3 DNA reads TGTGCCAGCAGCCCGGGGGGGGCTGGCACCGGGGAGCTGTTTTTT.

The rearrangement uses TRBV5-1 and TRBJ2-1, with D tentatively TRBD2 (6 bases). Trimming pared 7 bases from V and 7 bases from J, leaving 12 bases between. The CDR3 extends over 12 amino acids. CDR1 and CDR2 (germline): SGHRS, YFSETQ. The chain's CDR3 is CASGGGRNEQFF. Here the CDR3 DNA reads TGCGCCAGCGGCGGAGGGCGGAATGAGCAGTTCTTC.

The CDR3 DNA is TGTGCCAGTAGTCTCCTTGAATTGGGCGGCAGGAAACAGCCCCAGCATTTT. Translating it yields CASSLLELGGRKQPQHF. J is TRBJ1-5 and V is TRBV19; no clear D gene. Germline CDR1 LNHDA, CDR2 SQIVND (reference sequence). Trimming stripped 5 bases from V and 7 bases from J, with 24 bases between. This CDR3 region has 17 residues.

There are a few counts of this clone. The gene calls are TRBV7-2 and TRBJ1-5, with a tentative D call TRBD1 (5 bases). CDR1 and CDR2 from the germline V gene are SGHTA and FQGNSA. The V and J ends lost 6 bases and 0 bases respectively, with 9 bases between them. CDR3 size: 14 residues. The CDR3 protein is CASRTGNSNQPQHF. CDR3 DNA: TGTGCCAGCAGAACAGGCAATAGCAATCAGCCCCAGCATTTT.

This chain links TRBV6-2 or TRBV6-3 with TRBJ1-1; 10 bases match TRBD1. J gave up 1 base and V 5 bases, and 10 bases lay outside the gene matches. The CDR3 sequence is 17 residues long. From germline, CDR1 is MNHEY and CDR2 SVGEGT. The CDR3 loop is CASSNRDRGVTNTEAFF. In DNA, the CDR3 is TGTGCCAGCAGTAACCGGGACAGGGGTGTCACGAACACTGAAGCTTTCTTT.

The V and J genes are TRBV11-2 and TRBJ2-3; D is ambiguous. Trimming stripped 1 base from V and 2 bases from J, with 7 bases between. Germline loops: CDR1 SGHAT, CDR2 FQNNGV. This CDR3 has 14 amino acids. The CDR3 is CASSLARITDTQYF. The CDR3 DNA follows: TGTGCCAGCAGCTTAGCTAGAATCACAGATACGCAGTATTTT.